The 12 T cell receptor beta chains reported below all come from one sample, sequenced in a study of T-cell reconstitution after alpha-beta-depleted transplantation in children. Unique molecular identifiers were incorporated into the prepared TCRbeta library. TCRdb recomputed calls from the PCR reads with MiXCR, one row per CDR3 protein. The sample yields approximately 340,000 distinct CDR3 sequences, about a tenth seen once. The sample was PBMCs from the stem cell graft donor, taken from the stem cell graft. These TCRs come from a human donor who donated a stem cell graft to a child with acute lymphoblastic leukemia.

This clonotype was observed a handful of times. V usage is TRBV20-1 and J usage is TRBJ2-7; possible D gene TRBD1, 5 bases. Per the germline V gene, CDR1 is DFQATT and CDR2 is SNEGSKA (reference sequence). V gave up 5 bases and J gave up 1 base, with 15 bases separating them. This CDR3 is 14 amino acids long. In DNA form, the CDR3 reads TGCAGTGCTCACTCGCAGGGTTCGTCCTACGAGCAGTACTTC. As protein: CSAHSQGSSYEQYF.

This clonotype appeared many times. V gene TRBV7-6 combines with J gene TRBJ2-5; D gene ambiguous. V dropped 2 bases and J dropped 5 bases, with 9 bases sitting between them. Germline V CDR1 and CDR2: SGHVS, FNYEAQ. This CDR3 region has 13 residues. Here the CDR3 reads CASSLLQIETQYF. In DNA, the CDR3 is TGTGCCAGCAGCTTACTTCAGATTGAGACCCAGTACTTC.

The rearrangement links TRBV7-2 to TRBJ2-3, with unresolved D. Trimming took 0 bases from V and 2 from J, leaving 18 bases between them. Germline CDR1 reads SGHTA; CDR2 reads FQGNSA. The CDR3 spans 18 residues. The CDR3 here is CASSLAPTTVKFTDTQYF. The CDR3 DNA sequence: TGTGCCAGCAGCTTAGCGCCAACAACCGTTAAATTCACAGATACGCAGTATTTT.

This chain uses TRBV27 with TRBJ2-1, with 13 bases identical to TRBD2. The CDR3 sequence is 17 residues long. Germline CDR1 MNHEY, CDR2 SMNVEV (reference sequence). Trimming removed 6 bases from V and 2 bases from J; junction bases left unmatched: 7. The CDR3 reads CASSFLGTSGTYNEQFF. CDR3 nucleotides: TGTGCCAGCAGCTTCTTAGGGACTAGCGGGACCTACAATGAGCAGTTCTTC.

This clonotype was counted between two and nine times. The V call is TRBV27, the J call TRBJ2-7; tentatively, D is TRBD2 (5 bases). The CDR3 is 14 residues long. Between the trimmed V and J ends, which lost 2 bases and 2 bases, there was a span of 10 bases. The germline V gene encodes CDR1 MNHEY and CDR2 SMNVEV (reference sequence). The CDR3 reads CASSLQPGTYEQYF. For the CDR3, the DNA is TGTGCCAGCAGTTTACAGCCGGGAACCTACGAGCAGTACTTC.

This clonotype turned up a few times. The rearrangement uses TRBV20-1 and TRBJ2-1; D assignment may be TRBD1 or TRBD2 (5 bases each). The V end lost 5 bases, the J end lost 0 bases, and 11 bases lay between the germline ends. CDR1 is DFQATT, CDR2 SNEGSKA, per germline (reference sequence). The CDR3 has 14 amino acids. CDR3 region: CSAWDPSSYNEQFF. The CDR3 DNA sequence: TGCAGTGCTTGGGACCCCAGCTCCTACAATGAGCAGTTCTTC.

This clonotype was counted ten times or more. The chain has TRBV20-1 and TRBJ2-7, with 12 bases aligning to TRBD2. The J segment lost 3 bases and the V segment lost 1 base, leaving 7 bases of the junction unmatched. This CDR3 region has 16 residues. Germline loops: CDR1 DFQATT, CDR2 SNEGSKA (reference sequence). CDR3 sequence reads: CSARGGLAGLLYEQYF. In DNA form, the CDR3 reads TGCAGTGCTAGAGGGGGACTAGCGGGTTTACTCTACGAGCAGTACTTC.

V usage is TRBV6-1 and J usage is TRBJ2-5, with 12 bases lining up with TRBD2. V shed 6 bases, J shed 4 bases, and the junction held 9 bases outside the gene matches. The length of the CDR3 is 16 residues. From germline, CDR1 is MNHNS and CDR2 SASEGT. Here the CDR3 DNA reads TGTGCCAGCAGAAAGACTAGCGGGAGATGGAGAGAGACCCAGTACTTC. This encodes CASRKTSGRWRETQYF.

This chain joins TRBV20-1 and TRBJ2-3; D is undetermined. Germline values: CDR1 DFQATT, CDR2 SNEGSKA (reference sequence). The V and J ends lost 1 base and 4 bases respectively, with 12 bases between them. The CDR3 contains 14 residues. The CDR3 sequence is CSARVGKGADTQYF. DNA for the CDR3: TGCAGTGCTAGAGTGGGAAAAGGCGCAGATACGCAGTATTTT.

This clonotype was seen ten or more times. The chain links TRBV6-5 to TRBJ1-4; 9 bases are shared with TRBD1. This CDR3 has 15 amino acids. Unmatched junction bases numbered 7, after V lost 4 bases and J lost 7 bases. CDR1 and CDR2 from the germline V gene are MNHEY and SVGAGI. The DNA for the CDR3 is TGTGCCAGCAGTTCCTACAGGGGGCAAAGTGAAAAACTGTTTTTT. Translating gives CASSSYRGQSEKLFF.

This clonotype has just a few counts. This chain uses TRBV12-3 or TRBV12-4 with TRBJ2-5; 10 bases fit TRBD1. The CDR3 totals 16 residues. CDR3 in amino acids: CASARVGTGDEETQYF. CDR3 bases: TGTGCATCAGCGAGAGTAGGGACAGGGGACGAAGAGACCCAGTACTTC.

This clonotype was observed a handful of times. V is TRBV5-5 and J is TRBJ1-2, with 9 bases that match TRBD1. This CDR3 is built from 15 residues. Germline trimming cut 2 bases from V and 6 bases from J; bases unmatched to any gene: 8. Looked up from germline, CDR1 is SGHKS and CDR2 is YYEKEE (reference sequence). CDR3 residues: CASSLVAGTGHGYTF. The CDR3, as DNA: TGTGCCAGCAGCTTAGTAGCTGGGACAGGGCATGGCTACACCTTC. The entire variable domain, with the rest obtained from reference TRBV5-5 and TRBJ1-2, is as follows: DAGVTQSPTHLIKTRGQQVTLRCSPISGHKSVSWYQQVLGQGPQFIFQYYEKEERGRGNFPDRFSARQFPNYSSELNVNALLLGDSALYLCASSLVAGTGHGYTFGSGTRLTVV.